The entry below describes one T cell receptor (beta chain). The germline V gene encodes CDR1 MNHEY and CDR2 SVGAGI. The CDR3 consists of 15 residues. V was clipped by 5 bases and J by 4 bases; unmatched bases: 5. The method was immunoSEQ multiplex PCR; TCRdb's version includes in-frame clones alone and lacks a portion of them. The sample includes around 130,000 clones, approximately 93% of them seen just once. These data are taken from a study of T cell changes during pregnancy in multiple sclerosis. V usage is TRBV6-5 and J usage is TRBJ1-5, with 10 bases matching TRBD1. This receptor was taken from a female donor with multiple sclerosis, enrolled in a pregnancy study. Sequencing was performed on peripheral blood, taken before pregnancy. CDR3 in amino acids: CASSTGQGGNQPQHF. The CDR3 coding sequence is TGTGCCAGCAGTACTGGACAGGGGGGAAATCAGCCCCAGCATTTT.